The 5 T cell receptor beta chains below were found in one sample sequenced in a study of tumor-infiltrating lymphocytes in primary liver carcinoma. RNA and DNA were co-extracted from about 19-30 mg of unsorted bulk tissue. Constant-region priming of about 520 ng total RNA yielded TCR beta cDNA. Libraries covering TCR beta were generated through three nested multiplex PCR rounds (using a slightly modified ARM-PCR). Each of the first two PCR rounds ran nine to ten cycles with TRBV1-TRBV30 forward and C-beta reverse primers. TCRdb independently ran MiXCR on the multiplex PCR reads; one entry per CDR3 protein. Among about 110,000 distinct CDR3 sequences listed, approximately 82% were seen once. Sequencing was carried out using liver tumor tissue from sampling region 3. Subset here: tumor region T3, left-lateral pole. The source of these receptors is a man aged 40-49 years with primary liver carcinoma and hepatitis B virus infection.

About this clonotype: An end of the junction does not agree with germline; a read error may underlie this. CDR3 amino acids: CTSSQERAGGYNEQFF. The CDR3 nucleotides are TGTACCAGCAGTCAAGAGCGAGCGGGAGGTTACAATGAGCAGTTCTTC. V is TRBV4-2 and J is TRBJ2-1, with 9 bases aligning to TRBD2. The CDR3 length is 16 residues. Looked up from germline, CDR1 is LGHNA and CDR2 is YNFKEQ.

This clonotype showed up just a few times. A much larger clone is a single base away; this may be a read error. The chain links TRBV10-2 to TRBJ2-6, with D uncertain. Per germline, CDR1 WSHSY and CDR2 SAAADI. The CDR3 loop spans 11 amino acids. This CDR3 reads CASSWANALTF. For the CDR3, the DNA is TGCGCCAGCAGTTGGGCCAACGCCCTGACTTTC.

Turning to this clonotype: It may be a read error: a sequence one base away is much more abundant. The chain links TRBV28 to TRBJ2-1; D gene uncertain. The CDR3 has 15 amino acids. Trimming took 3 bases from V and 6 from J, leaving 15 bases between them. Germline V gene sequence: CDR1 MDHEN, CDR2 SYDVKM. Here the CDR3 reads CASSFLELGLNEQFF. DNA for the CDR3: TGTGCCAGCAGTTTTTTAGAGTTGGGCCTCAATGAGCAGTTCTTC.

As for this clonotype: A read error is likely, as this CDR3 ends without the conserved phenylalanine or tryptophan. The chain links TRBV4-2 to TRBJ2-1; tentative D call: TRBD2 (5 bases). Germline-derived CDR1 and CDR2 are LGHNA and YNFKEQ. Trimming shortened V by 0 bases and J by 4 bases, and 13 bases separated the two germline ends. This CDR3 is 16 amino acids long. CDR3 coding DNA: TGTGCCAGCAGCCAAGAGGAGGCGGGCGGGTACAATGAGCAGTTCATC. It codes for CASSQEEAGGYNEQFI.

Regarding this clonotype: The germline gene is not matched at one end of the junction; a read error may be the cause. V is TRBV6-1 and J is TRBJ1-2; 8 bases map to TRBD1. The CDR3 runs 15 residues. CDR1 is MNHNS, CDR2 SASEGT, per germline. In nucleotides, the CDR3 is TGTGCCAGCATAGTTTCCGGGACAGGATCTGACGGCTACATCTTC. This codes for CASIVSGTGSDGYIF.